This T cell receptor (beta chain) was found in a study of a mutant IDH1 vaccine in newly diagnosed glioma. Study-wide background: Mean patient age was around 40 years; 62.5% were male and around 40% female. Earlier care involved radiotherapy, temozolomide, or both, and the majority received both.

Clones were sequenced by immunoSEQ multiplex PCR, and TCRdb holds only the in-frame ones, with some missing. The sample lists tens of thousands of clones; around 80% were seen once. Overall study results and limits: There seemed to be no relation between pseudoprogression and changes in top peripheral T cell clonotypes.

Concerning this clone itself: The antigen remains unidentified.

The CDR3 is 15 amino acids. Germline values: CDR1 SNHLY, CDR2 FYNNEI. Unmatched junction bases numbered 7, after V lost 5 bases and J lost 5 bases. The time point was: week 47, end of study. Doses comprised 300 ug of mutant IDH1 20-mer peptide each, plus topical imiquimod. New IDH1-mutant, ATRX-lost WHO grade 3 or 4 astrocytomas occurred in donors. This clonotype was obtained from a woman in her thirties or forties with glioma. Some clones in this sample may be carry-over from other donors' samples. The chain recombines TRBV2 with TRBJ2-5, with TRBD1 matching over 11 bases. The specimen was PBMCs, collected from a glioma patient whose treatment included an IDH1 peptide vaccine. CDR3 nucleotides: TGTGCCAGCAGTCCCCGGACAGGGGGCGTTGAGACCCAGTACTTC. Translating it yields CASSPRTGGVETQYF. The complete variable domain, with remaining parts taken from reference TRBV2 and TRBJ2-5, reads EPEVTQTPSHQVTQMGQEVILRCVPISNHLYFYWYRQILGQKVEFLVSFYNNEISEKSEIFDDQFSVERPDGSNFTLKIRSTKLEDSAMYFCASSPRTGGVETQYFGPGTRLLVL.